This T cell receptor (beta chain) was captured by sequencing in a study of blood T cell repertoires in COVID-19. Study details: COVID-19 samples, acute and convalescent, were from the United States, Italy and Spain. Sample material is recorded as cDNA or gDNA derived from T cells, B-cell-depleted T cells, or PBMCs.

Trimming took off 5 bases at V and 1 base at J, with 15 bases between the two ends. The length of the CDR3 is 15 residues. Germline CDR1 and CDR2: MNHEY and SVGEGT. Authors' methods: Amplifying reference gene primers gave estimates of nucleated cell counts. TCRdb's copy holds only in-frame clones and misses some; the assay was immunoSEQ multiplex PCR. V, J and clone size reflect that table, while D and trimming were determined from the DNA. The data hold under 150,000 clones, with approximately 92% observed a single time. The specimen sequenced was peripheral blood. V gene TRBV6-2 or TRBV6-3 combines with J gene TRBJ2-7; D may be TRBD2 (5 bases). The source of this sequence is a woman aged 55-69 years with active COVID-19. CDR3 sequence reads: CASSTIGLSSYEQYF. The DNA of the CDR3 is TGTGCCAGCAGTACTATTGGACTCTCTTCCTACGAGCAGTACTTC.